These 22 T cell receptor beta chains were all obtained from the same sample, sequenced in a study of patients and donors after allogeneic stem cell transplantation. TCRdb reprocessed the RT-PCR reads with MiXCR, giving one entry per CDR3 protein. Here the sample spans 800,000 to 1,000,000 distinct CDR3 sequences, 15% to 20% being singletons. The specimen was blood, either unsorted or a sorted T cell fraction (not recorded which). Receptors were obtained from a human donor who was either an allogeneic HSCT recipient or a stem cell or donor lymphocyte infusion donor (not recorded which). It is not recorded whose cells these are; they may come from a transplant donor.

This clonotype was seen a few times. This chain joins TRBV6-2 or TRBV6-3 and TRBJ2-1; D might be TRBD2 (5 bases). The V gene lost 2 bases and the J gene lost 4 bases, with 15 bases spanning the gap. CDR1 MNHEY and CDR2 SVGEGT come from the germline V gene. The CDR3 loop spans 16 amino acids. This chain's CDR3 is CASSYRRGSIYNEQFF. The CDR3 DNA sequence: TGTGCCAGCAGTTACAGACGGGGTTCTATTTACAATGAGCAGTTCTTC.

The chain couples TRBV27 to TRBJ1-1; tentatively, D is TRBD1 (5 bases). This CDR3 region has 9 residues. Per germline, CDR1 MNHEY and CDR2 SMNVEV (reference sequence). This chain's CDR3 is CGRQTEAFF. The CDR3 DNA reads as TGTGGACGACAGACTGAAGCTTTCTTT.

The chain uses TRBV7-6 and TRBJ2-2; D possibly matches TRBD1 or TRBD2 (5 bases each). The germline gives CDR1 SGHVS, CDR2 FNYEAQ. The CDR3 contains 15 residues. V lost 8 bases to trimming and J lost 3 bases, with 16 bases between them. The CDR3 spells CASERGVVDTGELFF. CDR3 in DNA: TGTGCCAGCGAAAGAGGGGTGGTGGACACCGGGGAGCTGTTTTTT.

The gene calls are TRBV4-2 and TRBJ2-7; D gene unclear. The V end lost 3 bases, the J end lost 1 base, and 13 bases lay between the germline ends. The germline V gene has CDR1 LGHNA and CDR2 YNFKEQ. The CDR3 runs 15 residues. The CDR3 region is CASSQTTTESYEQYF. CDR3 DNA sequence: TGTGCCAGCAGCCAGACAACGACCGAATCCTACGAGCAGTACTTC.

This clonotype came up a few times. The rearrangement links TRBV5-1 to TRBJ1-2; TRBD1 matches at 8 bases. CDR1 is SGHRS and CDR2 is YFSETQ in the germline V gene. J was trimmed by 8 bases and V by 3 bases; bases with no gene match: 6. The length of the CDR3 is 13 residues. The chain's CDR3 is CASSSTGQGGYTF. CDR3 nucleotide sequence: TGCGCCAGCAGCTCCACTGGACAGGGAGGCTACACCTTC.

The genes are TRBV9 and TRBJ2-2; TRBD1 or TRBD2 may be the D gene (7 bases each). Germline CDR1 and CDR2: SGDLS and YYNGEE. This CDR3 comprises 13 residues. Trimming took off 6 bases at V and 5 bases at J, with 11 bases between the two ends. The CDR3 coding sequence is TGTGCCAGCAACAGGGGAGGGACCGGGGAGCTGTTTTTT. Its protein product is CASNRGGTGELFF.

The table lists this clonotype with a few counts. This chain uses TRBV5-1 with TRBJ1-2; a possible D gene is TRBD1 (6 bases). The CDR3 extends over 14 amino acids. Trimming took 4 bases from V and 6 from J, leaving 16 bases between them. Germline loops: CDR1 SGHRS, CDR2 YFSETQ. This CDR3 reads CASSLSQGEDGYTF. In nucleotides, the CDR3 is TGCGCCAGCAGCCTTTCACAGGGTGAGGATGGCTACACCTTC. Filled out from reference TRBV5-1 and TRBJ1-2, the complete variable domain reads KAGVTQTPRYLIKTRGQQVTLSCSPISGHRSVSWYQQTPGQGLQFLFEYFSETQRNKGNFPGRFSGRQFSNSRSEMNVSTLELGDSALYLCASSLSQGEDGYTFGSGTRLTVV.

The rearrangement uses TRBV6-2 or TRBV6-3 and TRBJ2-7; 8 positions match TRBD1. This CDR3 is 13 amino acids long. Per the germline V gene, CDR1 is MNHEY and CDR2 is SVGEGT. Losses at the gene ends were 8 bases for V and 2 bases for J; bases not matched to a gene: 5. The CDR3 loop is CASRDRPTYEQYF. CDR3 nucleotide sequence: TGTGCCAGCCGGGACAGGCCGACCTACGAGCAGTACTTC.

This clonotype rates as medium-sized (0.01 to 0.1%). V and J are TRBV29-1 and TRBJ1-5; tentative D call: TRBD1 (5 bases). Germline CDR1 SQVTM, CDR2 ANQGSEA. The CDR3 is made up of 13 amino acids. V lost 6 bases and J lost 0, with 9 bases in between. This CDR3 reads CSVRDNSNQPQHF. CDR3 in DNA: TGCAGCGTCAGGGATAATAGCAATCAGCCCCAGCATTTT. The full variable domain, its missing parts supplied by reference TRBV29-1 and TRBJ1-5, is SAVISQKPSRDICQRGTSLTIQCQVDSQVTMMFWYRQQPGQSLTLIATANQGSEATYESGFVIDKFPISRPNLTFSTLTVSNMSPEDSSIYLCSVRDNSNQPQHFGDGTRLSIL.

V is TRBV12-3 or TRBV12-4 and J is TRBJ2-1, with TRBD1 as a possible D gene (5 bases). The length of the CDR3 is 15 residues. Trimming removed 2 bases at V and 5 bases at J, with 13 bases between. This CDR3 is CASSLYGLGDNEQFF. The CDR3 DNA follows: TGTGCCAGCAGTTTATATGGGCTAGGGGACAATGAGCAGTTCTTC.

The V gene is TRBV11-1, the J gene TRBJ1-2, with D possibly TRBD1 on 5 matching bases. Germline V gene sequence: CDR1 SGHAT, CDR2 FQDESV (reference sequence). V was clipped by 7 bases and J by 0 bases, with 15 bases between them. CDR3 length: 15 amino acids. The DNA for the CDR3 is TGTGCCAGCACCCCAGCCCTGGGGGCTAACTATGGCTACACCTTC. This codes for CASTPALGANYGYTF.

The V gene is TRBV29-1, the J gene TRBJ2-2; either TRBD1 or TRBD2 may supply D (6 bases each). V was cut by 7 bases and J by 3 bases, with 15 bases left in between. Germline V CDR1 and CDR2: SQVTM, ANQGSEA. CDR3 length: 14 residues. The CDR3 coding sequence is TGCAGCGGGGGGGCCAGAGGGGACACCGGGGAGCTGTTTTTT. This gives the protein CSGGARGDTGELFF.

The V gene is TRBV6-4, the J gene TRBJ2-1, with a tentative D call TRBD1 (5 bases). CDR1 MRHNA and CDR2 SNTAGT come from the germline V gene. The CDR3 runs to 13 residues. V lost 3 bases to trimming and J lost 4 bases, with 7 bases between them. CDR3 loop: CASSENRYNEQFF. DNA of the CDR3: TGTGCCAGCAGTGAAAACAGGTACAATGAGCAGTTCTTC.

The chain links TRBV30 to TRBJ2-3, with 8 positions matching TRBD2. The length of the CDR3 is 15 residues. Germline V CDR1 and CDR2: GTSNPN, SVGIG (reference sequence). The trim removed 0 bases at V and 1 base at J, leaving 3 bases unmatched. The CDR3 region is CAWSVLLAGTDTQYF. The CDR3 coding sequence is TGTGCCTGGAGTGTACTACTAGCGGGCACAGATACGCAGTATTTT.

This clonotype has a single count. The chain is built from TRBV11-1 and TRBJ2-2; TRBD2 agrees at 9 bases. The ends lost 5 bases at V and 0 bases at J; junction bases unmatched: 13. Per the germline V gene, CDR1 is SGHAT and CDR2 is FQDESV (reference sequence). The CDR3 length is 19 residues. Written as DNA, the CDR3 is TGTGCCAGCAGCCGAGAGGATGGGCTAGCGGGACCGAACACCGGGGAGCTGTTTTTT. Its protein product is CASSREDGLAGPNTGELFF.

There are a few counts of this clonotype. The chain uses TRBV7-2 and TRBJ2-3; unclear D gene. Trimming cost V 5 bases and J 2 bases, with 8 bases left between them. The germline V gene encodes CDR1 SGHTA and CDR2 FQGNSA. The CDR3 is 13 residues long. The CDR3 spells CASSRWTTDTQYF. The CDR3 region has the DNA TGTGCCAGCAGCCGGTGGACCACAGATACGCAGTATTTT.

The chain is built from TRBV6-1 and TRBJ2-4, with 8 bases that match TRBD1. CDR3 length: 17 residues. V lost 4 bases, J lost 0 bases, and 8 bases stayed unmatched. The germline CDR1 and CDR2 sequences are MNHNS and SASEGT. The chain's CDR3 is CASSAAPRGLAKNIQYF. The CDR3 DNA sequence: TGTGCCAGCAGTGCAGCCCCCAGGGGGCTAGCCAAAAACATTCAGTACTTC.

This clonotype has just a few counts. The rearrangement links TRBV4-3 to TRBJ2-7, with 10 nucleotides matching TRBD1. V shed 0 bases, J shed 3 bases, and the junction held 8 bases outside the gene matches. CDR3 length: 17 residues. Germline CDR1 is LGHNA and CDR2 is YSLEER. The CDR3 region is CASSQDRGTGDFYEQYF. CDR3 DNA: TGCGCCAGCAGCCAAGATAGGGGGACAGGGGATTTCTACGAGCAGTACTTC.

The table lists this clonotype with a few counts. The chain uses TRBV25-1 and TRBJ1-5; D unclear. Per germline, CDR1 MGHDK and CDR2 SYGVNS. The CDR3 sequence is 16 residues long. V was cut by 1 base and J by 5 bases, with 15 bases left in between. CDR3 coding DNA: TGTGCCAGCAGTGAATCAAGGGTTTCTCCCGATCAGCCCCAGCATTTT. This gives the protein CASSESRVSPDQPQHF.

There are a few counts of this clonotype. The rearrangement joins TRBV6-6 to TRBJ1-2; D is perhaps TRBD1 (6 bases). The CDR3 spans 12 residues. CDR1 and CDR2 (germline): MNHNY, SVGAGI (reference sequence). V gave up 1 base and J gave up 8 bases, with 8 bases separating them. The CDR3 region is CASSYYRDGYTF. In DNA, the CDR3 is TGTGCCAGCAGTTACTACAGGGACGGCTACACCTTC.

The V and J genes are TRBV4-2 and TRBJ2-2; 8 bases match TRBD1. The length of the CDR3 is 17 residues. V was pared by 0 bases and J by 6 bases, with 9 bases of the junction left unmatched. Germline lookup yields CDR1 LGHNA and CDR2 YNFKEQ. The CDR3 reads CASSQDVRRGRPGELFF. In nucleotides, the CDR3 is TGTGCCAGCAGCCAAGATGTCCGCAGGGGGCGCCCCGGGGAGCTGTTTTTT.

The chain links TRBV5-1 to TRBJ2-7; D may be TRBD1 (6 bases). CDR1 and CDR2 from the germline V gene are SGHRS and YFSETQ. Deletions cut 0 bases from V and 2 bases from J, with 9 bases between. The CDR3 has 14 amino acids. The CDR3 bases are TGCGCCAGCAGCTTGGAGGCAGGGGCCTACGAGCAGTACTTC. Translating it yields CASSLEAGAYEQYF. Together with reference TRBV5-1 and TRBJ2-7, the CDR3 gives the full variable domain: KAGVTQTPRYLIKTRGQQVTLSCSPISGHRSVSWYQQTPGQGLQFLFEYFSETQRNKGNFPGRFSGRQFSNSRSEMNVSTLELGDSALYLCASSLEAGAYEQYFGPGTRLTVT.